The text below deals with one T cell receptor beta chain. Systemic immunosuppression or autoimmune disease history was grounds to exclude patients. The germline CDR1 and CDR2 sequences are SGHRS and YFSETQ. The CDR3 consists of 14 residues. V was pared by 3 bases and J by 9 bases, with 7 bases of the junction left unmatched. The sample originates from a study of OX40 agonist ivuxolimab in advanced cancers. Sequencing was performed with immunoSEQ multiplex PCR; in TCRdb, only in-frame clones are kept and a portion is missing. Seen here are about 70,000 clones, around 86% observed once, and the top ten hold roughly 8.6%.

This chain connects TRBV5-1 to TRBJ1-4; 8 bases align to TRBD1. This sequence originates from an adult with an advanced solid tumor such as melanoma, head and neck, liver or kidney cancer. This sample comprised CD4+ or CD8+ T cells sorted from blood, obtained in a trial of the OX40 agonist ivuxolimab. CDR3 nucleotides: TGCGCCAGCAGCTATGGACAGGGTGAGAAAAAACTGTTTTTT. This encodes CASSYGQGEKKLFF.